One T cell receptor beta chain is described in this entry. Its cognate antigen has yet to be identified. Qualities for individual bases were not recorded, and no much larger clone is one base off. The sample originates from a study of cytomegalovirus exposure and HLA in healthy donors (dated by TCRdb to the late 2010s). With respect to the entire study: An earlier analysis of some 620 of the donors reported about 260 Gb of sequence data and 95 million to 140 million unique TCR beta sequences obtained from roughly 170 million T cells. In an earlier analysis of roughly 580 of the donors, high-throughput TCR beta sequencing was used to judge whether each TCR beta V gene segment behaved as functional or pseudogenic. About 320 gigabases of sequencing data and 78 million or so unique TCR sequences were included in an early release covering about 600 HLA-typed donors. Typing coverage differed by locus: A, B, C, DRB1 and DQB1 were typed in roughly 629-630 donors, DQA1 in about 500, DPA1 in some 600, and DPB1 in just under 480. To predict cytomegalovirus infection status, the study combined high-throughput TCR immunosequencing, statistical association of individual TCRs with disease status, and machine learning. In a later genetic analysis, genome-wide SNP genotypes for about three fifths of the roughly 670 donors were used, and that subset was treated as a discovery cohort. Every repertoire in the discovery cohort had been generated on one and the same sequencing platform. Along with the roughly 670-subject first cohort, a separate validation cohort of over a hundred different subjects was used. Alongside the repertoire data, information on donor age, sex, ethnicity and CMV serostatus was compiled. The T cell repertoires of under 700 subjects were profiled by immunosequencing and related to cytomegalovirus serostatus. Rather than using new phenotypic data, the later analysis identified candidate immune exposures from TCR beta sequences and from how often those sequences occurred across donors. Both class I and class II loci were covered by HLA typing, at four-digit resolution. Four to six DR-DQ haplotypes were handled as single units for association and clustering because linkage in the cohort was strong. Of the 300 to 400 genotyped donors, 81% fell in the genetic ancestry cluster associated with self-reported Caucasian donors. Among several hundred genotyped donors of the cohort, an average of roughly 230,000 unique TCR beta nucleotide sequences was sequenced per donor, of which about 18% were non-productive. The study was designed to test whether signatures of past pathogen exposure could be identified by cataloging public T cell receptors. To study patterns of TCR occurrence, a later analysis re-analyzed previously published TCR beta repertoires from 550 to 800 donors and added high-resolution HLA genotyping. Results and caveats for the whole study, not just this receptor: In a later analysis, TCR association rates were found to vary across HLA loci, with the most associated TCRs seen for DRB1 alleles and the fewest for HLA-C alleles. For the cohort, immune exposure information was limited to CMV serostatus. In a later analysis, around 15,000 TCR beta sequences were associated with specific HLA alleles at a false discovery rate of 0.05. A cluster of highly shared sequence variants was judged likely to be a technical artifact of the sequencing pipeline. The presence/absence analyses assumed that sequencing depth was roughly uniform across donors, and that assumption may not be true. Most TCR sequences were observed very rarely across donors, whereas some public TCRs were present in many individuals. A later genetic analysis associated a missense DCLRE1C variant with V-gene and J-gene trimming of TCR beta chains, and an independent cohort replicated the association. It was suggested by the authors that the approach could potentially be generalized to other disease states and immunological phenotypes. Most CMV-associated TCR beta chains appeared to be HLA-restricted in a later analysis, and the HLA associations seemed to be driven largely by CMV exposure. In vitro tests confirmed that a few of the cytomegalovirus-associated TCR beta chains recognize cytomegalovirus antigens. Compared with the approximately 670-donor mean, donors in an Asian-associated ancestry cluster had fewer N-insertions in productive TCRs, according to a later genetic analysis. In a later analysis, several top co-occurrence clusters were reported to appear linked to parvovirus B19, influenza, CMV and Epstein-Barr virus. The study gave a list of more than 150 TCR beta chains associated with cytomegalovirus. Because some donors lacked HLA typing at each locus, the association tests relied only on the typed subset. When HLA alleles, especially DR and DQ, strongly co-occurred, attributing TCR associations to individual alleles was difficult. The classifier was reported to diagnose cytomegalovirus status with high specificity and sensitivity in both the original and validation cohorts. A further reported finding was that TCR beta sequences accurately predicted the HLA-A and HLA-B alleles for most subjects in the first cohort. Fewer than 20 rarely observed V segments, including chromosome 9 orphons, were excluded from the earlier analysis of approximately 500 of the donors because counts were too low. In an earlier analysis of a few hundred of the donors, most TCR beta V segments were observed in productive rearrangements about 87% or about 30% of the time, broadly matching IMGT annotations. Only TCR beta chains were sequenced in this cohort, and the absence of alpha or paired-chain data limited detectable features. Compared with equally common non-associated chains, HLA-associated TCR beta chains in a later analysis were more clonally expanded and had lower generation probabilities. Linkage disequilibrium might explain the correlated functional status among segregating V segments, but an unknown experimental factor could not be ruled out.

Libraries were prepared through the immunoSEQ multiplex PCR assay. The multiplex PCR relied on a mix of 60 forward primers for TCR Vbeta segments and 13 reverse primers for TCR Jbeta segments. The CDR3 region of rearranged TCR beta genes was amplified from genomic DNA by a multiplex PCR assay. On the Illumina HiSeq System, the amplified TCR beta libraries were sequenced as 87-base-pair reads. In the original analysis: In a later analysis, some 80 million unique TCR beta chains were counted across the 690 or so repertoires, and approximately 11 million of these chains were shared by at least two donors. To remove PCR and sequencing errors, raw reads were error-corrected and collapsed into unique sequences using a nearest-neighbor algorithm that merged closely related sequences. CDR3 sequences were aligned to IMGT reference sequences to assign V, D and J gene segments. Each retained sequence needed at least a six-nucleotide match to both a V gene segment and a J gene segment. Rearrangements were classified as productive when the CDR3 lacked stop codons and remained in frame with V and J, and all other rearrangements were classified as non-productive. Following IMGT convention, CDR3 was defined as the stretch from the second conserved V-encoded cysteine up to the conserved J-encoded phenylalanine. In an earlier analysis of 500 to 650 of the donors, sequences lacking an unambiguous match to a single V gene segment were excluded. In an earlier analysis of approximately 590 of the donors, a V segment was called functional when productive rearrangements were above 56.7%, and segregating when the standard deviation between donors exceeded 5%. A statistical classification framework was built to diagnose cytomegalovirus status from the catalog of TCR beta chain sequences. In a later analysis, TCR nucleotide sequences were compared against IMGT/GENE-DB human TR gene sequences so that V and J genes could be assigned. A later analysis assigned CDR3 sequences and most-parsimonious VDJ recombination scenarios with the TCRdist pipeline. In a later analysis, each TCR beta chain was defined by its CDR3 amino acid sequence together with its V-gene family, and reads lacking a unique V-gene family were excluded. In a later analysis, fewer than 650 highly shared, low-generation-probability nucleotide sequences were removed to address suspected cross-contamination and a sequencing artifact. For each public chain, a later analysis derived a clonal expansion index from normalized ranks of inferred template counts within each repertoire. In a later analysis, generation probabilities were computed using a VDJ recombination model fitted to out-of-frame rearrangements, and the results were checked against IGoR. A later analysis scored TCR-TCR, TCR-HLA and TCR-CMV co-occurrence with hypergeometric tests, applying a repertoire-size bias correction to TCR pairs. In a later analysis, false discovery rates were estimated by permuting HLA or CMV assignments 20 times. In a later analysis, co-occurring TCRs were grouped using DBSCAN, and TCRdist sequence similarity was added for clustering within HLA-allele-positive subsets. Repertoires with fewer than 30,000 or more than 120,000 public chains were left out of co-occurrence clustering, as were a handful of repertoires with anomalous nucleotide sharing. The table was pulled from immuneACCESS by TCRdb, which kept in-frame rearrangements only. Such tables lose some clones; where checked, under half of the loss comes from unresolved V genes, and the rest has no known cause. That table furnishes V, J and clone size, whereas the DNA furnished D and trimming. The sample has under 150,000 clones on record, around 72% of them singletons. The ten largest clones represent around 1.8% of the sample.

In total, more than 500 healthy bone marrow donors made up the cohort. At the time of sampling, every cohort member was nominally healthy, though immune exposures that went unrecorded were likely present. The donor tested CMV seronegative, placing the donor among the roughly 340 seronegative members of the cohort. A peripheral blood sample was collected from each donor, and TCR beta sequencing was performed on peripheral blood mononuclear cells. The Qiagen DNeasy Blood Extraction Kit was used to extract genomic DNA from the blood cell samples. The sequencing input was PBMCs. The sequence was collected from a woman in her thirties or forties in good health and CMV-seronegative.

The DNA sequence follows: TGTGCCAGCAGTGCCCCCCGGCAGCCCCAGCATTTT. The translation is CASSAPRQPQHF. Recombination linked TRBV6-4 to TRBJ1-5, with the D gene not confidently named. The CDR3, from cysteine to phenylalanine, totals 12 residues. The DNA shown is the 36-base CDR3, in frame from base 1. V drops 4 bases and J drops 7 bases, leaving 8 bases in between. From the germline V gene, CDR1 is MRHNA and CDR2 is SNTAGT.